This T cell receptor beta chain emerged from a study of CD8 T cells in ankylosing spondylitis. This clonotype was detected many times. The CDR3 sequence is 16 residues long. Germline-derived CDR1 and CDR2 are LGHDT and YNNKEL (reference sequence). V was shortened by 0 bases and J by 4 bases, with 15 bases between the two germline ends. TCRdb processed the 5' RACE reads anew with MiXCR; each CDR3 protein has one entry. Here the sample spans about 130,000 distinct CDR3 sequences, roughly an eighth being singletons. The chain uses TRBV3-1 and TRBJ1-1; D call uncertain. The sample was blood, either unsorted or a sorted T cell fraction (not recorded which). The TCR was taken from a female donor with ankylosing spondylitis or in good health (not recorded which). For the CDR3, the DNA is TGTGCCAGCAGCCAAGAAGGGAAAGCGACGTCCACTGAAGCTTTCTTT. It translates to CASSQEGKATSTEAFF.